Reported below is one TCR beta chain. Antigen specificity is unknown. Data came from immunoSEQ multiplex PCR; TCRdb stores just in-frame clones and leaves some out. The sample shows about 58,000 clones, around three quarters of them seen only once. The V end was cut by 0 bases, the J end by 4 bases, with 6 bases between. Germline CDR1 is WNHNN and CDR2 is SYGVQD (reference sequence). The CDR3 length is 13 residues. This sample's time point: blood 2 weeks post-SBRT. Treatment specified: 15 Gy SBRT to primary tumor, nephrectomy 4 weeks later. The patient's renal cell carcinoma had clear cell pathology. The sample belongs to a study of radiation and T cells in renal cell carcinoma. Study as a whole: Nephrectomy followed 15 Gy stereotactic body radiation by 4 weeks. Study-level results: From baseline, blood top tumor clonotypes peaked at 2 weeks post-radiation. Without pretreatment biopsies, baseline tumor clonotype presence was undetermined.

The clonotype was recovered from a man in his sixties with renal cell carcinoma. V is TRBV10-1 and J is TRBJ1-2; D is unclear. Here the sequenced sample was blood, taken from a patient whose treatment included radiotherapy and nephrectomy. Here the CDR3 reads CASSESWGYGYTF. The CDR3 nucleotides are TGCGCCAGCAGTGAGTCTTGGGGCTATGGCTACACCTTC.